The 23 T cell receptor beta chains below come from one sample, sequenced in a study of Graves' ophthalmopathy and Graves' hyperthyroidism. RNA transcripts provided the template for amplifying TCR beta CDR3 regions. The first round was an RT-PCR with HTBI primers, and the second round was a multiplex PCR. TCRdb used MiXCR to reprocess the multiplex PCR reads, holding one entry per CDR3 protein. Altogether approximately 160,000 distinct CDR3 sequences are present, around two fifths being singletons, with the ten largest covering roughly 6%. The sequencing sample was made of peripheral blood. These receptor sequences come from a woman in her thirties or forties with Graves' ophthalmopathy.

This clonotype was counted only a few times. V gene TRBV6-1 combines with J gene TRBJ1-1; the match to TRBD1 covers 7 bases. The trim removed 6 bases at V and 1 base at J, leaving 8 bases unmatched. CDR1 is MNHNS and CDR2 is SASEGT in the germline V gene. The CDR3 extends over 15 amino acids. This CDR3 reads CASRRTQGENTEAFF. CDR3 sequence (DNA): TGTGCCAGCAGACGAACGCAGGGGGAGAACACTGAAGCTTTCTTT.

The V call is TRBV6-2 or TRBV6-3, the J call TRBJ1-1; 7 bases align to TRBD1. CDR1 is MNHEY, CDR2 SVGEGT, per germline. V gave up 2 bases and J gave up 10 bases; unmatched junction bases: 7. This CDR3 region has 13 residues. CDR3 sequence: CASSYPQDRTAFF. The CDR3 nucleotides are TGTGCCAGCAGTTACCCCCAGGACAGGACAGCTTTCTTT.

This clonotype showed up many times. The CDR3 sequence is CASSLRRGVVAKNIQYF. CDR3 sequence (DNA): TGTGCCAGTAGTCTCAGAAGGGGAGTGGTGGCCAAAAACATTCAGTACTTC. The rearrangement joins TRBV19 to TRBJ2-4; D assignment may be TRBD1 or TRBD2 (5 bases each). This CDR3 spans 17 amino acids. Per the germline V gene, CDR1 is LNHDA and CDR2 is SQIVND (reference sequence). Between the trimmed V and J ends, which lost 5 bases and 1 base, there was a span of 18 bases.

There are many counts of this clonotype. The chain uses TRBV6-5 and TRBJ1-3, with unresolved D. V was clipped by 5 bases and J by 0 bases, with 11 bases between them. This CDR3 region has 15 residues. CDR1 MNHEY and CDR2 SVGAGI come from the germline V gene. The CDR3 spells CASSRTTGSGNTIYF. CDR3 DNA: TGTGCCAGCAGTCGTACAACCGGCTCTGGAAACACCATATATTTT.

This chain links TRBV12-3 or TRBV12-4 with TRBJ2-5, with a weak D call TRBD1 (5 bases). V was cut by 3 bases and J by 4 bases, with 15 bases left in between. CDR3 length: 15 amino acids. CDR3 residues: CASSLGLLAGETQYF. The CDR3 DNA follows: TGTGCCAGCAGTTTGGGGCTCCTGGCTGGAGAGACCCAGTACTTC.

This clonotype has at least ten counts. The V gene is TRBV27, the J gene TRBJ1-2, with D maybe TRBD1 (5 bases). Germline V lookup: CDR1 MNHEY, CDR2 SMNVEV (reference sequence). The CDR3 covers 11 residues. The V and J ends lost 6 bases and 4 bases respectively, with 6 bases between them. Here the CDR3 DNA reads TGTGCCAGCAGAGACAGCTATGGCTACACCTTC. Translating gives CASRDSYGYTF.

This clonotype was recorded many times. Here the CDR3 DNA reads TGTGCCAGCAGCGTGACAGGCCTGAACACTGAAGCTTTCTTT. Amino acids: CASSVTGLNTEAFF. The chain uses TRBV9 and TRBJ1-1; a weak D match, TRBD1 (6 bases). V was pared by 2 bases and J by 0 bases, with 8 bases between. Germline V CDR1 and CDR2: SGDLS, YYNGEE. There are 14 residues in the CDR3.

This clonotype was seen more than once but under ten times. V and J are TRBV12-3 or TRBV12-4 and TRBJ1-1; TRBD1 matches 10 bases. After removal of 7 bases from V and 3 bases from J, the junction contained 5 bases not matched to a gene. This CDR3 is 14 amino acids long. In nucleotides, the CDR3 is TGTGCCAGCAAAATCGGACAGGGGGACACTGAAGCTTTCTTT. It specifies CASKIGQGDTEAFF.

This clonotype was seen repeatedly, ten times or more. Since no conserved phenylalanine or tryptophan closes the CDR3, a read error is the likely cause. It is unclear where the CDR3 begins or ends on the DNA, so no DNA is shown, and the CDR3 is as TCRdb lists it. The chain couples TRBV6-1 to TRBJ2-7; TRBD2 was called by the table and not checked on the DNA. Both ends counted, the CDR3 spans 13 residues. Germline V gene sequence: CDR1 MNHNS, CDR2 SASEGT. CDR3: CATHLGEGEPLRL.

This clonotype was detected ten times or more. V and J are TRBV11-1 and TRBJ2-7; 8 bases map to TRBD1. Germline CDR1 and CDR2: SGHAT and FQDESV (reference sequence). V lost 3 bases to trimming and J lost 5 bases; unmatched junction nucleotides: 3. The CDR3 runs to 13 residues. As DNA, the CDR3 is TGTGCCAGCAGCTTCGGACAGGGAAACGAGCAGTACTTC. It encodes CASSFGQGNEQYF.

This clonotype was recorded many times. This chain uses TRBV28 with TRBJ1-3; TRBD1 might be the D (5 bases). V lost 7 bases to trimming and J lost 4 bases, with 14 bases between them. CDR3 size: 14 residues. Germline CDR1 reads MDHEN; CDR2 reads SYDVKM. CDR3 residues: CASTTGGTGNTIYF. The CDR3 nucleotides read TGTGCCAGCACCACCGGGGGTACAGGAAACACCATATATTTT. Drawing the rest from reference TRBV28 and TRBJ1-3, the complete variable domain is DVKVTQSSRYLVKRTGEKVFLECVQDMDHENMFWYRQDPGLGLRLIYFSYDVKMKEKGDIPEGYSVSREKKERFSLILESASTNQTSMYLCASTTGGTGNTIYFGEGSWLTVV.

This clonotype has a count of ten or more. This chain links TRBV30 with TRBJ2-7; no reliable D call. This CDR3 comprises 15 residues. V lost 2 bases, J lost 4 bases, and 18 bases lay in between. Germline assignment: CDR1 GTSNPN and CDR2 SVGIG (reference sequence). In DNA, the CDR3 is TGTGCCTGGAGTCCTTTCAACCCCCACAGTTACGAGCAGTACTTC. Protein: CAWSPFNPHSYEQYF.

The chain carries TRBV12-5 and TRBJ1-1; D remains unclear. Deletions cut 1 base from V and 6 bases from J, with 6 bases between. The CDR3 is made up of 12 amino acids. Germline assignment: CDR1 LGHNT and CDR2 FRNRAP. The CDR3: CASGLEGPEAFF. The CDR3 DNA sequence: TGTGCTAGTGGTTTGGAGGGCCCTGAAGCTTTCTTT.

The chain links TRBV2 to TRBJ2-5; D may be TRBD1 (6 bases). Per the germline V gene, CDR1 is SNHLY and CDR2 is FYNNEI. Trimming took 3 bases from V and 3 from J, leaving 20 bases between them. The length of the CDR3 is 17 residues. CDR3 residues: CASSEPRLSAGEETQYF. In DNA form, the CDR3 reads TGTGCCAGCAGTGAGCCCCGCTTATCGGCAGGGGAAGAGACCCAGTACTTC.

V is TRBV4-3 and J is TRBJ2-2; 9 bases are shared with TRBD1. V was clipped by 2 bases and J by 5 bases; unmatched bases: 6. This CDR3 spans 16 amino acids. The V gene's germline CDR1 is LGHNA and CDR2 YSLEER. CDR3: CASSQRGQGRTGELFF. CDR3 nucleotides: TGCGCCAGCAGCCAAAGGGGACAGGGAAGGACCGGGGAGCTGTTTTTT.

This clonotype was seen once. The rearrangement links TRBV27 to TRBJ2-5, with D hard to call. V was cut by 6 bases and J by 0 bases, with 14 bases left in between. Germline V CDR1 and CDR2: MNHEY, SMNVEV (reference sequence). The CDR3 is 15 residues long. The CDR3 spells CASSLFSADQETQYF. The CDR3, as DNA: TGTGCCAGCAGCCTATTTTCCGCGGACCAAGAGACCCAGTACTTC.

The chain combines TRBV28 with TRBJ1-5; 10 bases fit TRBD1. Germline V lookup: CDR1 MDHEN, CDR2 SYDVKM. The junction had 6 bases not matched to a gene; V was cut back by 1 base and J by 6 bases. This CDR3 region has 16 residues. DNA of the CDR3: TGTGCCAGCAGTTTATTTTCGGGACAGGGGATTCAGCCCCAGCATTTT. Translation gives CASSLFSGQGIQPQHF.

J is TRBJ1-5 and V is TRBV28; the D is unclear. The V gene lost 3 bases and the J gene lost 6 bases, with 15 bases spanning the gap. The CDR3 runs 15 residues. Germline-derived CDR1 and CDR2 are MDHEN and SYDVKM. CDR3: CASSFNGEWGQPQHF. CDR3 in DNA: TGTGCCAGCAGTTTTAACGGGGAATGGGGTCAGCCCCAGCATTTT.

This clonotype was seen more than once but under ten times. The chain has TRBV2 and TRBJ1-5, with D unclear. The CDR3 contains 15 residues. Trimming pared 4 bases from V and 10 bases from J, leaving 20 bases between. Germline V lookup: CDR1 SNHLY, CDR2 FYNNEI. In nucleotides, the CDR3 is TGTGCCAGCAGTGCTGAACAAGGGCTCGGGCGTCCCCAGCATTTT. This encodes CASSAEQGLGRPQHF. The entire variable domain, with the rest obtained from reference TRBV2 and TRBJ1-5, is as follows: EPEVTQTPSHQVTQMGQEVILRCVPISNHLYFYWYRQILGQKVEFLVSFYNNEISEKSEIFDDQFSVERPDGSNFTLKIRSTKLEDSAMYFCASSAEQGLGRPQHFGDGTRLSIL.

This clonotype was detected ten times or more. The rearrangement links TRBV11-3 to TRBJ2-7; D is undetermined. This CDR3 contains 14 residues. The V end was cut by 0 bases, the J end by 1 base, with 7 bases between. Germline-derived CDR1 and CDR2 are SGHNT and YENEEA. The CDR3 bases are TGTGCCAGCAGCTTAGAAGGCGAATCCTACGAGCAGTACTTC. This sequence encodes CASSLEGESYEQYF.

This chain links TRBV10-2 with TRBJ2-5; D gene uncertain. The CDR3 is made up of 10 amino acids. Trimming stripped 10 bases from V and 2 bases from J, with 5 bases between. The V gene's germline CDR1 is WSHSY and CDR2 SAAADI. The CDR3 DNA reads as TGCGCCACCAGACAAGAGACCCAGTACTTC. This sequence encodes CATRQETQYF.

The chain uses TRBV20-1 and TRBJ2-3; 8 bases match TRBD1. J was trimmed by 2 bases and V by 5 bases; bases with no gene match: 12. The CDR3 spans 16 residues. Germline CDR1 DFQATT, CDR2 SNEGSKA (reference sequence). CDR3 DNA sequence: TGCAGTGCTCCCGCGGAATCCAGGGGGCCCACAGATACGCAGTATTTT. It translates to CSAPAESRGPTDTQYF.

This clonotype was observed many times. The CDR3 nucleotides are TGTGCCAGCAGCCCCCGCGCGGGGGCGAGCACTGAAGCTTTCTTT. It specifies CASSPRAGASTEAFF. This chain uses TRBV3-1 with TRBJ1-1, with a possible D match to TRBD1 (6 bases). V was clipped by 4 bases and J by 4 bases, with 16 bases between them. Germline assignment: CDR1 LGHDT and CDR2 YNNKEL (reference sequence). The length of the CDR3 is 15 residues. Based on the CDR3 plus reference TRBV3-1 and TRBJ1-1, the full variable domain is DTAVSQTPKYLVTQMGNDKSIKCEQNLGHDTMYWYKQDSKKFLKIMFSYNNKELIINETVPNRFSPKSPDKAHLNLHINSLELGDSAVYFCASSPRAGASTEAFFGQGTRLTVV.